This record concerns one TCR beta chain sequence. Its antigen is still unknown. The data originate from a study of siplizumab effects on memory and regulatory T cells. Notes on the study in general: Researchers could map only a minor fraction of alloreactive clones to unstimulated subsets.

The table came from immunoSEQ multiplex PCR; TCRdb's copy has only in-frame clones and leaves some out. This sample has about 100,000 clones, with 94% found just once. V lost 0 bases to trimming and J lost 2 bases, with 10 bases between them. The length of the CDR3 is 16 residues. Germline CDR1 and CDR2: SGHVS and FQNEAQ. The gene calls are TRBV7-8 and TRBJ1-4, with a possible D match to TRBD1 (5 bases). The clonotype comes from a human donor in good health. Material: non-Treg CD4+ T cells sorted from blood. The CDR3 DNA reads as TGTGCCAGCAGCTTAGCCGGGGGGGGGACTAATGAAAAACTGTTTTTT. This encodes CASSLAGGGTNEKLFF.